This T cell receptor beta chain was sequenced in a study of T cells in women clearing cervical HPV infection. Turning to the study itself: Case blood was drawn when the lesion was first found; control blood after infection became undetectable.

The CDR3 has 14 residues. V trimming: 6 bases; J trimming: 4 bases; junction bases outside the gene matches: 10. CDR1 and CDR2 (germline): SQVTM, ANQGSEA. With respect to this clone: Its cognate antigen is unknown. The read ends 3 residues shy of where the CDR3 ends; the end is completed using the germline J gene.

Study findings and constraints: Repertoire richness, not evenness, was significantly elevated in CIN3+ cases versus controls.

Clones were sequenced by immunoSEQ multiplex PCR, and TCRdb holds only the in-frame ones, with some missing. This repertoire includes roughly 38,000 clones. This receptor was taken from a woman between 18 and 70 years old with a cervical HPV16 infection that either progressed to CIN3+ or cleared (not recorded which). The sequencing input was blood buffy coat. This chain connects TRBV29-1 to TRBJ1-1, with 8 bases lining up with TRBD1. This CDR3 is CSVDRGGDRTEAFF. CDR3 DNA (partial): TGCAGCGTCGACAGGGGAGGGGACCGCACTGAA.